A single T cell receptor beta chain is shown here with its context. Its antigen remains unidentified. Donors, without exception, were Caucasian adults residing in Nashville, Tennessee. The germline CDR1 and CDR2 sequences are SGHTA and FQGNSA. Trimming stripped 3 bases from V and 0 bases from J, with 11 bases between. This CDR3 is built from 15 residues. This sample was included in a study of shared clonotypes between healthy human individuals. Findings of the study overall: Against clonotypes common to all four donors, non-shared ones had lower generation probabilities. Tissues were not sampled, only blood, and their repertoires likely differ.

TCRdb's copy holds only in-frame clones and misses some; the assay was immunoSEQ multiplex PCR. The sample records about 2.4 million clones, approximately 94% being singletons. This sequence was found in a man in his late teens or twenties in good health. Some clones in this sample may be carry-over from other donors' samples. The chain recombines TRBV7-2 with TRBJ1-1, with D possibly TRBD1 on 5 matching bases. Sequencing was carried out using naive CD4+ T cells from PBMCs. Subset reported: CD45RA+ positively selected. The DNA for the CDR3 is TGTGCCAGCAGCTTTGGAGGGGCCTTGAACACTGAAGCTTTCTTT. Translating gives CASSFGGALNTEAFF.